The present TCR beta chain was sequenced within a study of CXCR3-negative and CXCR3-positive naive CD8 T cells. Notes on the study in general: Post-cryopreservation CXCR3 expression was partly diminished, and the bulk of assays employed fresh PBMCs. For memory CD8+ cells diversity was much lower, but both naive subsets had comparably high diversity.

Germline CDR1 and CDR2: SQVTM and ANQGSEA. CDR3 length: 13 residues. The method, 5' RACE with UMI labels, was used to prepare the TRB cDNA libraries. No DNA is given; TCRdb re-called the 5' RACE reads and lists each CDR3 protein once. The table counts about 48,000 distinct CDR3 sequences; 15% lies in the top ten. A note on this clonotype: As yet, its antigen is unknown.

The sorting of each CD8+ T cell subset was done in triplicate, at 250,000 to 300,000 cells each. This receptor was obtained from a human donor in good health. Some clones in this sample may be carry-over from other donors' samples. V is TRBV29-1 and J is TRBJ2-7; TCRdb lists TRBD1, though no DNA is available to test this call. The source material was memory CD8+ T cells from blood. The CDR3 spells CSVLGANTYEQYF.